This T cell receptor beta chain was retrieved from a study of blood T cells in healthy people across ages. CDR3 length: 19 residues. V gave up 0 bases and J gave up 1 base, with 21 bases separating them. CDR1 is SEHNR and CDR2 is FQNEAQ in the germline V gene (reference sequence). Next came a second PCR, run for roughly 7 to 12 cycles, which used a sample-barcoded 5' primer along with a J-beta primer mix. TCRdb re-called the 5' RACE reads through MiXCR, storing one row per CDR3 protein. This sample has around 1,800,000 distinct CDR3 sequences, with more than 35% found just once. The origin of this receptor is a human donor in good health. Sequenced: blood. This chain connects TRBV7-9 to TRBJ1-1; TRBD1 is a possible D gene (6 bases). The CDR3 is CASSLASIEGGSANTEAFF. In DNA, the CDR3 is TGTGCCAGCAGCTTAGCGTCGATCGAGGGGGGGAGCGCGAACACTGAAGCTTTCTTT.